These T cell receptor beta chains were read from a single sample in a study of T cell responses to AZD1222 COVID-19 vaccine. Assay used: immunoSEQ multiplex PCR; TCRdb lists only in-frame clones, some missing. This table has roughly 120,000 clones, approximately 84% appearing once. Sequenced material: peripheral blood, taken on day 0 of AZD1222 vaccination. The source is an adult in good health. The CDR3 runs from the conserved cysteine through the conserved F or W. D genes are given only for firm matches. Clone sizes are given selectively: once, few, many, or a class where the clone is expanded.

cdr3_aa cdr3_nt j_call v_call d_call clone_size
CASSRDRENSPLHF TGTGCCAGCTCAAGGGACAGGGAGAATTCACCCCTCCACTTT TRBJ1-6 TRBV18 TRBD1 -
CASSRQRNTEAFF TGTGCCAGCAGTAGACAGAGGAACACTGAAGCTTTCTTT TRBJ1-1 TRBV12-3/TRBV12-4 - -
CASSDRVGEKLFF TGTGCCAGCTCGGACAGGGTGGGTGAAAAACTGTTTTTT TRBJ1-4 TRBV18 TRBD1 -
CASRDRANYGYTF TGTGCCAGCAGGGACCGAGCTAACTATGGCTACACCTTC TRBJ1-2 TRBV12-3/TRBV12-4 - -
CASSQAFHLSGNTIYF TGCGCCAGCAGCCAAGCCTTTCATCTCTCTGGAAACACCATATATTTT TRBJ1-3 TRBV4-3 - -
CASSPQAGVGETQYF TGTGCCAGCAGCCCCCAGGCGGGAGTTGGGGAGACCCAGTACTTC TRBJ2-5 TRBV7-2 TRBD2 -
CATSRPGGTGAQPQHF TGTGCCACCAGCAGACCGGGGGGGACAGGGGCCCAGCCCCAGCATTTT TRBJ1-5 TRBV15 TRBD1 -
CASSSRRTGELFF TGTGCCAGCAGCTCGCGGCGGACCGGGGAGCTGTTTTTT TRBJ2-2 TRBV7-8 - -
CASSSERGTYEQYF TGTGCCAGCAGCTCGGAGCGGGGGACATACGAGCAGTACTTC TRBJ2-7 TRBV7-9 TRBD2 -
CASSPTSRETQYF TGTGCCAGCTCACCGACTTCCCGAGAGACCCAGTACTTC TRBJ2-5 TRBV18 - -
CASSINSGRRYNEQFF TGTGCCAGTAGTATCAATAGCGGGAGGCGCTACAATGAGCAGTTCTTC TRBJ2-1 TRBV19 TRBD2 -
CASETTSYEQYF TGTGCCAGCGAAACTACCTCCTACGAGCAGTACTTC TRBJ2-7 TRBV5-6 - once
CASSQETALSSYEQYF TGCGCCAGCAGCCAAGAAACAGCACTTAGCTCCTACGAGCAGTACTTC TRBJ2-7 TRBV4-3 - -
CASSHSGGGNQPQHF TGTGCCAGCAGCCATTCAGGGGGCGGCAATCAGCCCCAGCATTTT TRBJ1-5 TRBV3-1/TRBV3-2 TRBD1 -
CASSMTSGETQYF TGCGCCAGCAGCATGACTAGCGGGGAGACCCAGTACTTC TRBJ2-5 TRBV5-1 TRBD2 -
CAIKEGEAEAFF TGTGCCATCAAGGAGGGGGAAGCTGAAGCTTTCTTT TRBJ1-1 TRBV10-3 - once
CASSLGGSGVSHEQYF TGTGCCAGCAGCTTAGGGGGTAGCGGGGTCTCTCACGAGCAGTACTTC TRBJ2-7 TRBV11-2 TRBD2 -
CASEKDLNTEAFF TGTGCCAGTGAAAAAGATCTGAACACTGAAGCTTTCTTT TRBJ1-1 TRBV18 - -
CASSLAVVEGGWETQYF TGCGCCAGCAGCTTGGCCGTTGTGGAAGGGGGCTGGGAGACCCAGTACTTC TRBJ2-5 TRBV5-1 TRBD1 -
CAISVGTASVQDTF TGTGCCATCAGTGTTGGGACCGCTTCTGTTCAAGACACCTTC TRBJ1-2 TRBV10-3 - -
CASSTGTSGFDEQYF TGCGCCAGCAGCACCGGGACTAGCGGTTTTGACGAGCAGTACTTC TRBJ2-7 TRBV4-3 TRBD2 -
CASRTGVTWWANVLTF TGTGCCAGCAGAACAGGGGTCACTTGGTGGGCCAACGTCCTGACTTTC TRBJ2-6 TRBV25-1 TRBD1 -
CASSKGRSYEQYF TGTGCCAGCAGCAAGGGCCGCTCCTACGAGCAGTACTTC TRBJ2-7 TRBV13 - -
CASSKVISGKVLSYNEQFF TGTGCCAGCAGTAAGGTGATAAGCGGGAAGGTTTTGTCCTACAATGAGCAGTTCTTC TRBJ2-1 TRBV28 TRBD2 -
CASSMAARDEQFF TGTGCCAGTAGTATGGCGGCCCGCGATGAGCAGTTCTTC TRBJ2-1 TRBV19 - -
CASSPGQSPYEQYF TGTGCCAGCAGTCCCGGACAGTCCCCCTACGAGCAGTACTTC TRBJ2-7 TRBV28 - -
CAWRTPWGNQPQHF TGTGCCTGGAGGACACCCTGGGGCAATCAGCCCCAGCATTTT TRBJ1-5 TRBV30 - few
CASSLDPTGNQPQHF TGTGCCAGCAGCTTAGACCCCACAGGGAATCAGCCCCAGCATTTT TRBJ1-5 TRBV7-2 - -
CASSQTSGSYEQYF TGCGCCAGCAGCCAGACTAGCGGCTCCTACGAGCAGTACTTC TRBJ2-7 TRBV4-1 TRBD2 -
CASKNTGDLWGTEAFF TGTGCCAGCAAAAATACAGGGGACTTATGGGGCACTGAAGCTTTCTTT TRBJ1-1 TRBV5-6 TRBD1 -
CASSVGQFVGQYF TGTGCCAGTAGTGTTGGACAGTTCGTTGGACAGTACTTC TRBJ2-7 TRBV19 - -
CASSEVSRGLLNYGYTF TGTGCCAGCAGTGAGGTGAGCAGGGGCTTACTTAACTATGGCTACACCTTC TRBJ1-2 TRBV6-4 - -
CASSGEMNTEAFF TGTGCCAGCTCAGGTGAGATGAACACTGAAGCTTTCTTT TRBJ1-1 TRBV18 - few
CASSVVAGGSYNEQFF TGTGCCAGCAGCGTAGTTGCGGGGGGCTCCTACAATGAGCAGTTCTTC TRBJ2-1 TRBV9 TRBD2 -
CASSPRTGDYEQYF TGTGCCAGCAGCCCTCGGACAGGGGACTACGAGCAGTACTTC TRBJ2-7 TRBV21-1 - -
CASSLAQGNEKLFF TGTGCCAGCAGCTTAGCACAGGGGAATGAAAAACTGTTTTTT TRBJ1-4 TRBV7-9 TRBD1 few
CASSLAGPPLHF TGTGCCAGCAGCTTAGCGGGCCCACCCCTCCACTTT TRBJ1-6 TRBV7-9 - once
CASSLGGFGTEAFF TGCGCCAGCAGCTTGGGGGGGTTCGGCACTGAAGCTTTCTTT TRBJ1-1 TRBV5-1 - -
CASGFSGQETQYF TGTGCTAGTGGTTTCAGCGGCCAAGAGACCCAGTACTTC TRBJ2-5 TRBV12-5 - -
CASSLNPYNSPLHF TGTGCCAGCAGCTTGAACCCTTATAATTCACCCCTCCACTTT TRBJ1-6 TRBV7-3 - -